Listed below are T cell receptor beta chains from one sample, sequenced in a study of blood T cell repertoires in COVID-19. The table came from immunoSEQ multiplex PCR; TCRdb's copy has only in-frame clones and leaves some out. The sample carries around 270,000 clones, approximately 88% recorded once. Sequenced input: PBMCs or T cells enriched from blood (not recorded which). The receptors derive from a woman between 40 and 55 years old who had been exposed to COVID-19. CDR3s include the opening cysteine and the closing phenylalanine or tryptophan. Size values are once, few and many counts, or a class for expanded clones, and some rows have none.

>TRBV11-3|13|many
CASTTRDPNEQFF
>TRBV5-1|14|.
CASSPTGANYGYTF
>TRBV9|15|once
CASSLDRVTNTEAFF
>TRBV21-1|18|.
CATDNLVPINRDTGELFF
>TRBV11-2|14|.
CASSPGDSPYEQYF
>TRBV27|16|.
CASSPLGQGLNYGYTF
>TRBV28|15|.
CASTNLGSRDEKLFF
>TRBV3-1/TRBV3-2|13|.
CASSHRLGQGYTF
>TRBV4-1|14|.
CASSHPAGAVPQHF
>TRBV24-1|16|.
CATSDLEGSSNQPQHF
>TRBV7-9|13|few
CASSWGTVGKLFF
>TRBV5-8|15|.
CASSSLGLAGETQYF
>TRBV4-3|15|.
CASSLQLEGDSPLHF
>TRBV10-3|13|.
CAISSGIGYGYTF
>TRBV24-1|13|.
CATSEGGNQPQHF
>TRBV5-1|15|once
CASSLGSAGNEKLFF
>TRBV6-5|14|.
CASREREGYNEQFF